This TCR beta chain was retrieved from a study of beta chain features in type 1 diabetes. Regarding this clone: The target antigen is unknown.

The CDR3 totals 18 residues. Germline V gives CDR1 SGHDN, CDR2 FVKESK. V lost 2 bases to trimming and J lost 2 bases; unmatched junction nucleotides: 10. Points from the study as a whole: Possible PCR preference for shorter templates applied equally to patients and controls. Patients with type 1 diabetes carried fewer insertions and had more deletions at their VDJ junctions. Significant though moderate, a shortening of TCRB CDR3s appeared in all four CD4+ subsets of Type 1 diabetes patients.

All of the isolated RNA was reverse transcribed, so expressed TCRB transcripts were sequenced. TCRdb's table, derived via immunoSEQ multiplex PCR, lists solely in-frame clones and lacks some. The table lists more than 250,000 clones, approximately 24% of them singletons, with 0.012% in the top ten. Sequencing input: naive CD4+ T cells from blood. The V and J genes are TRBV14 and TRBJ2-5, with 11 bases that match TRBD2. This sequence was found in a woman younger than 45 with type 1 diabetes. CDR3 in amino acids: CASSQLAGTSGTQETQYF. CDR3 coding DNA: TGTGCCAGCAGCCAACTCGCCGGGACTAGCGGAACTCAAGAGACCCAGTACTTC.